Below, 29 T cell receptor beta chains from the same sample are listed, as sequenced in a study of CD8+ T cells in alopecia areata (dated by TCRdb to 2016 to 2018). Per the publication, the treatment or condition label means: oral pan-JAK inhibitor, 5-10 mg twice daily. The library relied on the immunoSEQ multiplex PCR assay. RNA was extracted from all samples and reverse transcribed into cDNA, which served as template for TCR sequencing. TCRdb carries this immuneACCESS record with in-frame sequences only. Its versions omit some clonotypes, under half of them owing to an unresolved V gene in the studies checked, with the rest unexplained. The sample has 180,000 or so clones on record, roughly half of them singletons. Over 9% of the sample is in the top ten clones. The sequencing used CD8+ T cells sorted from blood, collected around week 53, from a patient treated with tofacitinib. The receptors come from a human donor with alopecia areata.

The CDR3 DNA reads TGTGCCAGCAGCCCCCCCGGGGCCGCGGCAGATGAGCAGTTCTTC. Translated, it gives CASSPPGAAADEQFF. This sequence joins TRBV7-3 and TRBJ2-1; D could derive from TRBD1 or TRBD2 (5 bases each). The CDR3 contains 15 residues. Looked up from germline, CDR1 is SGHTA and CDR2 is FQGTGA. Trimming stripped 5 bases from V and 8 bases from J, with 19 bases between.

This rearrangement joins TRBV30 to TRBJ2-5, with 9 bases that match TRBD2. The CDR3 loop spans 16 amino acids. V shed 0 bases, J shed 5 bases, and the junction held 10 bases outside the gene matches. Germline V gene data show CDR1 as GTSNPN and CDR2 as SVGIG (reference sequence). The CDR3 bases are TGTGCCTGGAGTGTAGGGTGGCGGGGGGGCCGTGAGACCCAGTACTTC. It codes for CAWSVGWRGGRETQYF.

This sequence joins TRBV29-1 and TRBJ2-1; 10 bases fit TRBD2. Germline V CDR1 and CDR2: SQVTM, ANQGSEA. V was pared by 4 bases and J by 7 bases, with 4 bases of the junction left unmatched. CDR3 size: 13 residues. Written as DNA, the CDR3 is TGCAGCGTTGCTAGCGGGGGTCGTAATGAGCAGTTCTTC. Translation: CSVASGGRNEQFF.

This clone occurred a few times. The chain uses TRBV29-1 and TRBJ2-1; the D gene is possibly TRBD2 (7 bases). In germline, CDR1 is SQVTM, CDR2 ANQGSEA. Trimming removed 6 bases from V and 3 bases from J, with 18 bases in between. The CDR3 loop spans 15 amino acids. CDR3: CSVVFRGAFYNEQFF. Written as DNA, the CDR3 is TGCAGCGTCGTTTTTCGGGGGGCCTTCTACAATGAGCAGTTCTTC.

The chain has TRBV7-2 and TRBJ1-2, with 8 bases lining up with TRBD1. CDR1 is SGHTA, CDR2 FQGNSA, per germline. The length of the CDR3 is 14 residues. V gave up 1 base and J gave up 7 bases; unmatched junction bases: 5. The chain's CDR3 is CASSLGQGARGYTF. Written as DNA, the CDR3 is TGTGCCAGCAGCTTAGGGCAGGGGGCGCGTGGCTACACCTTC.

A single count supports this clone. The chain is built from TRBV4-3 and TRBJ2-7; 9 bases map to TRBD1. Germline V CDR1 and CDR2: LGHNA, YSLEER. The CDR3 length is 16 residues. The trim removed 3 bases at V and 5 bases at J, leaving 11 bases unmatched. The CDR3 DNA is TGCGCCAGCAGCCAGGACCGCGGGACAGGGTACAACGAGCAGTACTTC. Translation gives CASSQDRGTGYNEQYF.

The genes are TRBV4-1 and TRBJ2-5; 10 bases line up with TRBD2. From germline, CDR1 is MGHRA and CDR2 YSYEKL. V dropped 0 bases and J dropped 3; count of bases not matched to a gene: 7. The CDR3 is made up of 17 amino acids. CDR3 nucleotide sequence: TGCGCCAGCAGCCAAGATTCGTGGACTAGCGGAGAAGAGACCCAGTACTTC. It codes for CASSQDSWTSGEETQYF.

Details on this clone: A far larger clone is only one base removed, so a read error is likely. V usage is TRBV6-5 and J usage is TRBJ2-2, with D maybe TRBD2 (5 bases). The germline V gene encodes CDR1 MNHEY and CDR2 SVGAGI. The CDR3 extends over 13 amino acids. V was trimmed by 6 bases and J by 0 bases, leaving 5 bases between them. CDR3 DNA sequence: TGTGCCAGCAGGGACTCGAACACCGGGGAGCTGTTTTTT. Its translation: CASRDSNTGELFF.

This clone was detected only a few times. V is TRBV4-1 and J is TRBJ2-5; 8 bases align to TRBD2. Germline trimming cut 5 bases from V and 1 base from J; bases unmatched to any gene: 9. The V gene's germline CDR1 is MGHRA and CDR2 YSYEKL. This CDR3 has 16 residues. CDR3 nucleotides: TGCGCCAGCAGCGGACTCGGGGCGGGGGGCCAAGAGACCCAGTACTTC. The encoded protein is CASSGLGAGGQETQYF.

This chain joins TRBV27 and TRBJ1-5, with no clear D. Germline V gene sequence: CDR1 MNHEY, CDR2 SMNVEV (reference sequence). This CDR3 comprises 15 residues. Trimming left V 4 bases short and J 1 base short, with 11 bases between. As DNA, the CDR3 is TGTGCCAGCAGTTACACTCTGGGGAGCAATCAGCCCCAGCATTTT. Amino acids: CASSYTLGSNQPQHF.

The chain employs TRBV6-6 and TRBJ1-5; D remains ambiguous. Germline V gives CDR1 MNHNY, CDR2 SVGAGI (reference sequence). This CDR3 spans 13 amino acids. V was shortened by 1 base and J by 4 bases, with 5 bases between the two germline ends. The CDR3 DNA sequence: TGTGCCAGCAGTTACTGGGGAAATCAGCCCCAGCATTTT. Protein: CASSYWGNQPQHF.

The gene calls are TRBV6-6 and TRBJ2-7; 7 bases are shared with TRBD2. CDR3 length equals 14 residues. Trimming at V came to 6 bases and at J to 3 bases, leaving 8 bases not matched to a gene. The germline V gene encodes CDR1 MNHNY and CDR2 SVGAGI (reference sequence). The CDR3 DNA sequence: TGTGCCAGCAGCCACGGGACGGGAGGCTACGAGCAGTACTTC. It yields the protein CASSHGTGGYEQYF.

The chain couples TRBV27 to TRBJ1-5; the match to TRBD1 covers 9 bases. This CDR3 is 14 amino acids long. Germline CDR1 MNHEY, CDR2 SMNVEV (reference sequence). Germline trimming cut 5 bases from V and 5 bases from J; bases unmatched to any gene: 4. CDR3 region: CASSVDRGHQPQHF. The CDR3 nucleotides are TGTGCCAGCAGTGTGGACAGGGGCCATCAGCCCCAGCATTTT.

This rearrangement joins TRBV6-5 to TRBJ1-4, with no clear D. The V end was cut by 9 bases, the J end by 6 bases, with 11 bases between. The CDR3 has 12 residues. Per germline, CDR1 MNHEY and CDR2 SVGAGI. The CDR3 loop is CASSAEDEKLFF. The CDR3 nucleotides read TGTGCCAGTAGCGCGGAAGATGAAAAACTGTTTTTT.

This chain joins TRBV19 and TRBJ2-2; the match to TRBD2 covers 9 bases. Per the germline V gene, CDR1 is LNHDA and CDR2 is SQIVND (reference sequence). The CDR3 spans 18 residues. Trimming took 5 bases from V and 4 from J; bases not matched to a gene: 14. CDR3 nucleotides: TGTGCCAGTAGTGTTAAGGTAGCGGGGGAGCACTTCACCGGGGAGCTGTTTTTT. This encodes CASSVKVAGEHFTGELFF.

The chain joins TRBV30 to TRBJ2-3; TRBD2 matches 8 bases. Germline CDR1 is GTSNPN and CDR2 is SVGIG (reference sequence). Trimming took 0 bases from V and 2 from J; bases not matched to a gene: 7. This CDR3 is 16 amino acids long. This CDR3 reads CAWSVFSSGPTDTQYF. CDR3 coding DNA: TGTGCCTGGAGTGTGTTTTCTAGCGGGCCCACAGATACGCAGTATTTT.

This clone was recorded only once. The chain has TRBV6-5 and TRBJ2-7; weak D call: TRBD1 (6 bases). The V and J ends lost 4 bases and 2 bases respectively, with 12 bases between them. This CDR3 has 14 amino acids. Germline V gene data show CDR1 as MNHEY and CDR2 as SVGAGI. The CDR3 spells CASSSSDSPYEQYF. The DNA of the CDR3 is TGTGCCAGCAGTTCGTCGGACAGCCCCTACGAGCAGTACTTC.

The V call is TRBV23-1, the J call TRBJ2-2; D is unresolved. TRBV23-1 is an ORF, and what it does is uncertain. This CDR3 spans 12 amino acids. V dropped 6 bases and J dropped 0 bases, with 2 bases sitting between them. CDR3 protein: CASRPNTGELFF. DNA of the CDR3: TGCGCCAGCAGGCCGAACACCGGGGAGCTGTTTTTT.

The chain uses TRBV27 and TRBJ2-1, with D maybe TRBD2 (6 bases). The germline V gene has CDR1 MNHEY and CDR2 SMNVEV (reference sequence). CDR3 length: 14 residues. V gave up 4 bases and J gave up 0 bases, with 7 bases separating them. The CDR3 nucleotides read TGTGCCAGCAGTTGGGGGGACTCCTACAATGAGCAGTTCTTC. Protein sequence: CASSWGDSYNEQFF.

The V call is TRBV9, the J call TRBJ2-2; D possibly matches TRBD1 or TRBD2 (6 bases each). This CDR3 is 15 amino acids long. V was clipped by 5 bases and J by 4 bases, with 15 bases between them. Germline-derived CDR1 and CDR2 are SGDLS and YYNGEE. This chain's CDR3 is CASSPRGPSTGELFF. CDR3 DNA sequence: TGTGCCAGCAGTCCACGGGGGCCGAGCACCGGGGAGCTGTTTTTT.

Only a few counts were recorded for this clone. The chain joins TRBV12-5 to TRBJ1-5, with a weak D call TRBD1 (6 bases). Germline V gives CDR1 LGHNT, CDR2 FRNRAP. This CDR3 is built from 17 residues. The V and J ends lost 0 bases and 4 bases respectively, with 16 bases between them. CDR3 sequence reads: CASGLVMGGVLNQPQHF. The CDR3 DNA reads as TGTGCTAGTGGTTTGGTAATGGGGGGCGTCTTGAATCAGCCCCAGCATTTT.

This clone was observed a handful of times. The chain recombines TRBV10-2 with TRBJ1-5; 11 bases align to TRBD1. This CDR3 contains 14 residues. Trimming removed 4 bases from V and 6 bases from J; junction bases left unmatched: 2. Germline CDR1 reads WSHSY; CDR2 reads SAAADI. The CDR3 loop is CASSGTGGIQPQHF. CDR3 in DNA: TGCGCCAGCAGTGGGACAGGGGGCATTCAGCCCCAGCATTTT.

The V call is TRBV29-1, the J call TRBJ2-1; D gene ambiguous. Trimming stripped 2 bases from V and 4 bases from J, with 9 bases between. The CDR3 has 13 amino acids. The germline gives CDR1 SQVTM, CDR2 ANQGSEA. The CDR3 DNA reads TGCAGCGTTGAAACCCCGGGTTACAATGAGCAGTTCTTC. Translating it yields CSVETPGYNEQFF.

This clone was recorded a few times. The chain carries TRBV25-1 and TRBJ2-2; the match to TRBD1 covers 9 bases. The length of the CDR3 is 13 residues. Germline V gene lookup returns CDR1 MGHDK and CDR2 SYGVNS. V shed 4 bases, J shed 6 bases, and the junction held 0 bases outside the gene matches. The CDR3 bases are TGTGCCAGCAGTGGGACAGGGGCCGGGGAGCTGTTTTTT. Translating gives CASSGTGAGELFF.

The chain has TRBV4-1 and TRBJ2-3; D is unclear. Germline V gives CDR1 MGHRA, CDR2 YSYEKL. Trimming pared 2 bases from V and 0 bases from J, leaving 12 bases between. This CDR3 comprises 16 residues. CDR3 amino acids: CASSQRRVISTDTQYF. The CDR3 nucleotides are TGCGCCAGCAGCCAACGGCGAGTCATTAGCACAGATACGCAGTATTTT.

The sample holds a few counts of this clone. The chain recombines TRBV29-1 with TRBJ2-1; D could derive from TRBD1 or TRBD2 (5 bases each). The CDR3 totals 13 residues. V was pared by 5 bases and J by 2 bases, with 10 bases between. CDR1 is SQVTM and CDR2 is ANQGSEA in the germline V gene. This CDR3 is CSVSRGAYNEQFF. CDR3 sequence (DNA): TGCAGCGTTTCTAGGGGAGCCTACAATGAGCAGTTCTTC.

This clone came up a few times. The chain has TRBV29-1 and TRBJ1-2; 8 bases align to TRBD1. CDR1 and CDR2 (germline): SQVTM, ANQGSEA. This CDR3 has 14 residues. V shed 6 bases and J 3 bases; nucleotides not matched to a gene: 9. The CDR3 nucleotides read TGCAGCGTCCTACCGGGACAGGTGGACTATGGCTACACCTTC. The encoded protein is CSVLPGQVDYGYTF.

This rearrangement joins TRBV30 to TRBJ1-1; D remains unclear. V was pared by 0 bases and J by 0 bases, with 2 bases between. The CDR3 has 12 amino acids. Germline CDR1 GTSNPN, CDR2 SVGIG (reference sequence). CDR3 bases: TGTGCCTGGAGTGTAGTGAACACTGAAGCTTTCTTT. This codes for CAWSVVNTEAFF.

V and J are TRBV4-1 and TRBJ2-6; D is unresolved. Germline V gene sequence: CDR1 MGHRA, CDR2 YSYEKL. V was clipped by 5 bases and J by 2 bases, with 4 bases between them. The CDR3 covers 13 residues. The CDR3 spells CASSVPGANVLTF. The CDR3 DNA reads as TGCGCCAGCAGCGTACCTGGGGCCAACGTCCTGACTTTC.